What follows is one T cell receptor (beta chain) and its context. Its target antigen remains unknown. Within one base of it there is no much larger clone, and no base qualities were kept. This entry comes from a study of blood T cell repertoires in COVID-19 (dated by TCRdb to about 2020). General notes on the study: Collaborator samples came from the United States, Italy and Spain and covered acute and convalescent phases of COVID-19. The prospective study material was composed of cDNA or gDNA derived from T cells, B-cell-depleted T cells, or PBMCs. Deeply sampled blood TCRbeta repertoires from subjects exposed to, actively infected with, or recovered from COVID-19 were included in the dataset. The repertoires were released in a freely available public database intended as a resource for research on the immune response to SARS-CoV-2. Samples came from the ongoing ImmuneRACE study (first 160 participants) plus 1,254 subjects from 6 global collaborators. A de-identified subject ID, COVID-19 status, age in years and sex were almost always included in the sample metadata. Where available, HLA class I and class II types were taken from metadata supplied by the sample provider and were not determined by assay-based typing.

Each collaborating institution followed its own protocols to collect whole blood in K2EDTA tubes. For TCRbeta analysis, collaborators shipped samples in one of three forms: frozen whole blood, isolated PBMCs, or DNA extracted from either of those sample types. TCRbeta CDR3 regions were amplified from genomic DNA using the immunoSEQ Assay, a bias-controlled multiplex PCR. The authors' pipeline ran thus. The number of nucleated cells in each sample was estimated by amplification of reference gene primers within the assay. To quantify the absolute abundance of each unique TCRbeta CDR3 rearrangement, sequence reads were collapsed and filtered. For each sample, productive Simpson clonality was calculated as the square root of Simpson's diversity index across productive rearrangements. In its TCRdb copy, this immuneACCESS table keeps in-frame sequences only and misses some clones. Where compared with another copy, unresolved V genes explain less than half of these, and the others have no known cause. The DNA gave D and trimming, while V, J and clone size come from that table. The table for this sample lists 150,000 to 200,000 clones; roughly nine tenths of them were counted only once. The ten largest make up roughly a sixth of the sample.

Broad study findings and their caveats: Clinical and demographic metadata were provided uncurated, with the amount varying by source and participant.

CDR1 and CDR2 (LNHDA, SQIVND) derive from the germline V gene (reference sequence). The CDR3 starts with the cysteine, ends with the phenylalanine, and has 14 residues. The sequence is cut down to CDR3 DNA, 42 bases in frame from base 1. V is pruned by 5 bases and J by 4 bases, leaving 7 bases of the junction without a gene match. The V and J segments used are TRBV19 and TRBJ1-1, with 7 junctional bases fitting TRBD1. Input material: peripheral blood. This clonotype was obtained from a man between 60 and 70 years old with active or convalescent COVID-19. The DNA sequence is as follows: TGTGCCAGTAGTCCTTCGACAGGGAGCACTGAAGCTTTCTTT. Its protein reads: CASSPSTGSTEAFF.